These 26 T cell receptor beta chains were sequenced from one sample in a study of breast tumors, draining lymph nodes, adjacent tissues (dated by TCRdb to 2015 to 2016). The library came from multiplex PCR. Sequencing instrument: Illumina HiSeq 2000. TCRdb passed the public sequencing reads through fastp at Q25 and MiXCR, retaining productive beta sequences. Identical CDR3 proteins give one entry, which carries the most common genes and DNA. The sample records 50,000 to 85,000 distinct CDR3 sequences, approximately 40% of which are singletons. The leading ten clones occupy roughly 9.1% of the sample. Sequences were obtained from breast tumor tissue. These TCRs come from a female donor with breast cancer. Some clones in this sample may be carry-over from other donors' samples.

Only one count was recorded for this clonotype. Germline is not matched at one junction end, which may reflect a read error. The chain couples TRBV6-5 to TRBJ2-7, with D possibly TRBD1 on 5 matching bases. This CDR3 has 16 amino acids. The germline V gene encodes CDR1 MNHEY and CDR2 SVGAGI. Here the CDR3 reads CASSHSKGQPSYDQYF. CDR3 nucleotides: TGTGCCAGCAGTCACTCGAAGGGGCAGCCCTCCTACGATCAGTACTTC.

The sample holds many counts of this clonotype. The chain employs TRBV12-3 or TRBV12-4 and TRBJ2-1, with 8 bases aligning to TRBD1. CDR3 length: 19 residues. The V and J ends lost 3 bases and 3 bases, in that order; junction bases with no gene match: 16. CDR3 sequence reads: CASSFARAAGTGNYNEQFF. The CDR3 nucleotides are TGTGCCAGCAGTTTCGCTCGGGCTGCCGGGACAGGAAACTACAATGAGCAGTTCTTC.

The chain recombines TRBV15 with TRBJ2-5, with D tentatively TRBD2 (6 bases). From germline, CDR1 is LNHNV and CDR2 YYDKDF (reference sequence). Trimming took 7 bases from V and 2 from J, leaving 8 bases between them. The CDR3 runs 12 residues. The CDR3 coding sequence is TGTGCCACCAATGGGGGGCAAGAGACCCAGTACTTC. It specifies CATNGGQETQYF.

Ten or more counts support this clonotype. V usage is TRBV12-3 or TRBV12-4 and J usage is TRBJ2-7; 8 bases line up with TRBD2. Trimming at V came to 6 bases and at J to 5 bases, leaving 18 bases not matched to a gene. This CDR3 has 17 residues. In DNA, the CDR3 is TGTGCCAGCAGCTACCTCTTCTCTCGCGGGAGGACAAACGAGCAGTACTTC. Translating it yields CASSYLFSRGRTNEQYF.

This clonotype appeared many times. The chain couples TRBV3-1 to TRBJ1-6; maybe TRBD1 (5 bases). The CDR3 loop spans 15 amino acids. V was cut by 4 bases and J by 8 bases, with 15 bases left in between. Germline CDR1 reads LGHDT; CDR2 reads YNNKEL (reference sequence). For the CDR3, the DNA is TGTGCCAGCAGCCCAATGGCACAGGATTATTCACCCCTCCACTTT. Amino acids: CASSPMAQDYSPLHF.

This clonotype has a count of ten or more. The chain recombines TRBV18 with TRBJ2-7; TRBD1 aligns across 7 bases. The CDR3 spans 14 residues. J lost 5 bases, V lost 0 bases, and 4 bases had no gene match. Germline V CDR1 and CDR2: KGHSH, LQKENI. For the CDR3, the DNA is TGTGCCAGCTCACCACCCAGGGGGTTCAACGAGCAGTACTTC. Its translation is CASSPPRGFNEQYF.

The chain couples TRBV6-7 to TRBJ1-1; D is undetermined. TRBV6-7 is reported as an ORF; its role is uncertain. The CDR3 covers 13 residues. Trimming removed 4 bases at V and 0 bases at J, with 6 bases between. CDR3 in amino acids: CASSFYVNTEAFF. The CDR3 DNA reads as TGTGCCAGCAGTTTTTACGTGAACACTGAAGCTTTCTTT.

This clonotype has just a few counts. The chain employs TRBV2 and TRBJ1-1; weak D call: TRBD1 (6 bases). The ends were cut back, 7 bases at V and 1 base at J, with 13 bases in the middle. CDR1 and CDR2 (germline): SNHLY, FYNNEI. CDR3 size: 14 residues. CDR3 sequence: CASNHGQTNTEAFF. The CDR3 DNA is TGTGCCAGCAACCACGGACAGACGAACACTGAAGCTTTCTTT.

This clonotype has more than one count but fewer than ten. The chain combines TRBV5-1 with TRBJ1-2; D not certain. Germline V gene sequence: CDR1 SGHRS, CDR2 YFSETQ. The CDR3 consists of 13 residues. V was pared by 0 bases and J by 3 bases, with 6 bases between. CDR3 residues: CASSLATDYGYTF. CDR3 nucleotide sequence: TGCGCCAGCAGCTTGGCAACGGACTATGGCTACACCTTC.

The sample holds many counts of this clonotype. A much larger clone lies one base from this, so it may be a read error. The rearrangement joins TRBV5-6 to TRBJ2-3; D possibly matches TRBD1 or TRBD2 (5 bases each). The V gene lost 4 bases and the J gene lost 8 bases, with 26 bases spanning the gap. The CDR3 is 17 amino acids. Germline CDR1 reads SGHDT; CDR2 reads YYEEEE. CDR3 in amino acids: CASSAYKPGRGRGTQYF. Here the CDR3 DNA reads TGTGCCAGCAGCGCCTACAAACCGGGCCGGGGACGAGGTACGCAGTATTTT.

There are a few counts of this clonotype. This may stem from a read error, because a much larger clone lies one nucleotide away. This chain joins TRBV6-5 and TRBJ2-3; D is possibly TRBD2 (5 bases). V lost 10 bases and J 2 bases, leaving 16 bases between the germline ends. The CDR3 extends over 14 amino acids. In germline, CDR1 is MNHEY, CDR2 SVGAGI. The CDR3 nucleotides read TGTGCCACCAGGCTACGACTACTCACAGATACGCAGTATTTT. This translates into CATRLRLLTDTQYF.

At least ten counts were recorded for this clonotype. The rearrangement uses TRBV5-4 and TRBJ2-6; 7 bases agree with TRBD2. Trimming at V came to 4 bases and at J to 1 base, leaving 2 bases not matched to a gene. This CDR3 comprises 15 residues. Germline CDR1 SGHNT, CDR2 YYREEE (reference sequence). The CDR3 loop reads CASSPGGSGANVLTF. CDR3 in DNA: TGTGCCAGCAGCCCGGGGGGTTCTGGGGCCAACGTCCTGACTTTC.

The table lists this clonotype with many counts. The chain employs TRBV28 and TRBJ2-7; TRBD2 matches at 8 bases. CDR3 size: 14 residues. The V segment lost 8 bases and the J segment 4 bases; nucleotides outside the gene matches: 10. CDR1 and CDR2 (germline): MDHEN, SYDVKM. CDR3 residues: CASGAGAGFYEQYF. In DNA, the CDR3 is TGTGCCAGCGGAGCGGGGGCCGGCTTTTACGAGCAGTACTTC.

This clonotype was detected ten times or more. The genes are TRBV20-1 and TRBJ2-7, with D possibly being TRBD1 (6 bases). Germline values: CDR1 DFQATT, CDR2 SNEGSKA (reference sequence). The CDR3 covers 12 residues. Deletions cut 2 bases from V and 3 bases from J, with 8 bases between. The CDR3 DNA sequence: TGCAGTGCTAGAATGGACAGCTACGAGCAGTACTTC. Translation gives CSARMDSYEQYF.

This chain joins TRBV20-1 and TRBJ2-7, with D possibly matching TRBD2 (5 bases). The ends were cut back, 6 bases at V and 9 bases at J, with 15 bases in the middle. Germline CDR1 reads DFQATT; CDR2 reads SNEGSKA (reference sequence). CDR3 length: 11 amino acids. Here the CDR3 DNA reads TGCAGTGCGCGGGCCCTAAGAGGGCAGTACTTC. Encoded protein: CSARALRGQYF.

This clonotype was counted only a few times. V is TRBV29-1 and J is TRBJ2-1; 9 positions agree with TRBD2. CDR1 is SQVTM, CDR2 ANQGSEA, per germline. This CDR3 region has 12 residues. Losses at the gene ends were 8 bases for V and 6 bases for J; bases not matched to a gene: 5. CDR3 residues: CSSNSGGNEQFF. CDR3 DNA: TGCAGCAGTAATAGCGGGGGCAATGAGCAGTTCTTC.

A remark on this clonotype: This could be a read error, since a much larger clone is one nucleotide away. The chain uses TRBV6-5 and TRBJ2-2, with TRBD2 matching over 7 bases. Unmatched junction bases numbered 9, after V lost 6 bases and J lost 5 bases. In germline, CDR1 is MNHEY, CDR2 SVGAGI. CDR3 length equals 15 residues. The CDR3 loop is CASSCGEGPTGELFF. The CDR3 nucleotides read TGTGCCAGCAGCTGCGGGGAGGGGCCAACCGGGGAGCTGTTTTTT.

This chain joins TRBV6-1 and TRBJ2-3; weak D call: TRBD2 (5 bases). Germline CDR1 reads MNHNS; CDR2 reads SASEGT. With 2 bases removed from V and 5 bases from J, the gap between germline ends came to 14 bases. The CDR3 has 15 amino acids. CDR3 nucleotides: TGTGCCAGCAGTGAATATTGGGGAGTAGGAGATACGCAGTATTTT. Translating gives CASSEYWGVGDTQYF.

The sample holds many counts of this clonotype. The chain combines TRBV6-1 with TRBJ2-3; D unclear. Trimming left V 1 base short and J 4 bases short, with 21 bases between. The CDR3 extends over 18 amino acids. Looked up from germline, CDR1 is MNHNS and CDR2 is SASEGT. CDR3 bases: TGTGCCAGCAGTGAAGGTCCCTACTCTGGGATTAGGTCAGATACGCAGTATTTT. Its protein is CASSEGPYSGIRSDTQYF.

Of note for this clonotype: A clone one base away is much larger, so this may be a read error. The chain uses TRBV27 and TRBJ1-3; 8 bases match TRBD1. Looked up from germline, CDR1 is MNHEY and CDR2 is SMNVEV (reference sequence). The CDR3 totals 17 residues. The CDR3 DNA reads TGTGCCAGCAGTTTATCGGGACAGGTAAACTCTGGAAACACCGTATATTTT. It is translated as CASSLSGQVNSGNTVYF.

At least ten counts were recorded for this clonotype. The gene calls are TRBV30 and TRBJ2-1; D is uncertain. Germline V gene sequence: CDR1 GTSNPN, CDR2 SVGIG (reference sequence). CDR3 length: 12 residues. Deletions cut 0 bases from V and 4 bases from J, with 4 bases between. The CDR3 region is CAWSVGYNEQFF. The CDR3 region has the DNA TGTGCCTGGAGTGTTGGGTACAATGAGCAGTTCTTC.

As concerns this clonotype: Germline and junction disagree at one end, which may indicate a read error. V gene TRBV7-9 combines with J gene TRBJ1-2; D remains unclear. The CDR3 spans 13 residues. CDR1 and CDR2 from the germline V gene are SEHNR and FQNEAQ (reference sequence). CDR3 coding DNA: TGTGCCAGCAGCTTTGACTTACACGGCGGCTACATCTTC. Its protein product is CASSFDLHGGYIF.

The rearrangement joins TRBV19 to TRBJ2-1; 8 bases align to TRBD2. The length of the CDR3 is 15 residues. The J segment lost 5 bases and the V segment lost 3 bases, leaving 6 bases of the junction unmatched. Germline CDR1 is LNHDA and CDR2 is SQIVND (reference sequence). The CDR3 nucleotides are TGTGCCAGTAGTATCCGAGCGGGAGCTAACAATGAGCAGTTCTTC. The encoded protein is CASSIRAGANNEQFF. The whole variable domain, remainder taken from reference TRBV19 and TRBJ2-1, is DGGITQSPKYLFRKEGQNVTLSCEQNLNHDAMYWYRQDPGQGLRLIYYSQIVNDFQKGDIAEGYSVSREKKESFPLTVTSAQKNPTAFYLCASSIRAGANNEQFFGPGTRLTVL.

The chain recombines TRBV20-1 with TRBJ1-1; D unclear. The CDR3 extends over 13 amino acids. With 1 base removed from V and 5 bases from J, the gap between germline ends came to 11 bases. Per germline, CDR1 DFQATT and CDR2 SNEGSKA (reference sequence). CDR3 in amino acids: CSARVSSGTEAFF. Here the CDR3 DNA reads TGCAGTGCTAGAGTTTCTTCGGGAACTGAAGCTTTCTTT.

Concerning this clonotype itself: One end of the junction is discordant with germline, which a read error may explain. CDR3: CASCAVCTPDTRYF. The CDR3 DNA reads as TGTGCCAGCTGCGCAGTGTGTACACCGGATACGCGGTATTTT. The V call is TRBV7-9, the J call TRBJ2-3; no clear D gene. Germline lookup yields CDR1 SEHNR and CDR2 FQNEAQ (reference sequence). The CDR3 has 14 amino acids.

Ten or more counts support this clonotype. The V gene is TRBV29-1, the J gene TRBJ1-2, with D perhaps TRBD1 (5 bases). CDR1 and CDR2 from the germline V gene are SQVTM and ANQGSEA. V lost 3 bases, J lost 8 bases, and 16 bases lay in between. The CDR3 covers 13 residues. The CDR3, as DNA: TGCAGCGTTGATCCGCTTGGGGGTGCAGGCTACACCTTC. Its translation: CSVDPLGGAGYTF.